This T cell receptor beta chain originates from a study of metastatic and nonmetastatic thyroid tumors. Looking at the study overall: For malignant and benign thyroid patients, tumor or nodule tissue and blood were the sources whose repertoires were compared.

Among the patients, none had received any treatment before thyroid surgery. This clone was seen many times. Antigen unknown. In the authors' methods: To classify distant metastasis in papillary thyroid cancer, a model was built from CDR3 differences across clinicopathological groups. TCRdb reanalyzed the PCR reads with MiXCR. The V and J calls here are based on TCRdb, not the publication. The table has more than 20,000 clones, 10% to 15% seen once. Broader study findings: Malignant thyroid tumors reportedly exceeded benign nodules significantly in TCR beta diversity, with the difference appearing in blood and tumor.

The CDR3 is made up of 12 amino acids. The V and J ends lost 4 bases and 3 bases respectively, with 10 bases between them. Germline CDR1 reads SQVTM; CDR2 reads ANQGSEA. The chain couples TRBV29-1 to TRBJ2-7, with D maybe TRBD1 (6 bases). The sequence came from a female donor with papillary thyroid cancer or a benign thyroid nodule (not recorded which). Some clones in this sample may be carry-over from other donors' samples. Sequencing used blood. The CDR3 reads CSVVGALYEQYF. CDR3 in DNA: TGCAGCGTTGTGGGGGCCCTCTACGAGCAGTACTTC.